This T cell receptor (beta chain) comes out of a study of blood T cell repertoires in COVID-19 (TCRdb year 2020). In terms of the full investigation: Samples covering the acute and convalescent phases of COVID-19 were provided by collaborators in the United States, Italy and Spain. The material from the prospective study consisted of cDNA or gDNA derived from T cells, B-cell-depleted T cells, or PBMCs. Deeply sampled blood TCRbeta repertoires from subjects exposed to, actively infected with, or recovered from COVID-19 were included in the dataset. A freely available public database, intended as a resource for researchers studying the immune response to SARS-CoV-2, is where the repertoires were released. The samples were drawn from the first 160 participants of the ongoing ImmuneRACE study and from 1,254 subjects provided by 6 global collaborators. Sample metadata almost always included a de-identified subject ID, COVID-19 status, age in years and sex. Where available, HLA class I and class II types were obtained from metadata supplied by the sample provider rather than from assay-based typing. Overall study outcomes, separate from this receptor: The amount of clinical and demographic metadata varied by source and participant and was provided uncurated.

The immunoSEQ Assay, a bias-controlled multiplex PCR, was used to amplify TCRbeta CDR3 regions from genomic DNA. In the paper's pipeline: The number of nucleated cells in each sample was estimated by amplification of reference gene primers within the assay. To quantify the absolute abundance of each unique TCRbeta CDR3 rearrangement, sequence reads were collapsed and filtered. For each sample, productive Simpson clonality was calculated by taking the square root of Simpson's diversity index across productive rearrangements. Sourced from immuneACCESS, this table was stored by TCRdb with only in-frame sequences that have V and J called. A share of the clones is absent; for the studies checked, an unresolved V gene accounts for under half, and the remainder has no known explanation. V, J and clone size derive from that table, while D and trimming were established from the DNA sequence. Present in this sample are hundreds of thousands of clones, 85% to 90% of which were seen just once. The top ten hold approximately 1% of the sample.

A word on this clone: The antigen it binds to is not known. Base qualities are not recorded, but no much larger clone differs from it by a single base. This sample also contains other DNA sequences that code for the same CDR3.

Participants in the prospective study were enrolled through a virtual design, were aged roughly 18 to 100 years, and lived in approximately 25 United States geographic areas. In the prospective study, participants were assigned to cohorts based on the clinical history participants reported in a screening survey and a study questionnaire. ImmuneRACE Cohort 3 recovered participants were defined by two consecutive negative NP/OP PCR tests, healthcare professional clearance, or symptom resolution. Each participant in the prospective study had whole blood, serum and a nasopharyngeal or oropharyngeal swab collected by mobile phlebotomists. Participants in the prospective study had the option to provide additional blood draws and questionnaires over a roughly two-month period. Before DNA extraction, blood samples from the prospective study were shipped at room temperature or frozen. From the cysteine through the phenylalanine, the CDR3 covers 14 amino acids. Of the read, only the CDR3 DNA is kept; its 42 bases are in frame from base 1. CDR1 GTSNPN and CDR2 SVGIG were looked up in the germline V gene (reference sequence). Trimming accounts for 2 bases at V and 6 bases at J, while the number of junction bases matched to no gene is 3.

Sequences were obtained from PBMCs or T cells enriched from blood (not recorded which). Here the chain combines TRBV30 and TRBJ1-5; 11 bases in between match TRBD1. The sequence was obtained from a man aged 18 to 30 who had recovered from COVID-19. The DNA sequence is given as TGTGCCTGGAGTCGGGACAGGGGGGGTCAGCCCCAGCATTTT. Its product reads: CAWSRDRGGQPQHF.